Presented here are 13 T cell receptor beta chains from one specimen sequenced in a study of shared clonotypes between healthy human individuals. TCRdb's table, derived via immunoSEQ multiplex PCR, lists solely in-frame clones and lacks some. Of 2,500,000 or so clones in the sample, around 92% were seen once. Sequenced: naive CD4+ T cells from PBMCs. Stated subset: CD45RA+ positively selected. The receptors derive from a man younger than 30 in good health. Some clones in this sample may be carry-over from other donors' samples.

A note on this clone: This specimen includes other DNA sequences encoding the same CDR3. The CDR3 bases are TGTGCTATTAAGGGACTAGCAGAACGGGAGCAGTACTTC. Protein: CAIKGLAEREQYF. The chain has TRBV30 and TRBJ2-7, with TRBD2 identical over 9 bases. Germline V gives CDR1 GTSNPN, CDR2 SVGIG (reference sequence). CDR3 length equals 13 residues.

The chain recombines TRBV11-2 with TRBJ2-2; 11 positions agree with TRBD1. The CDR3 length is 15 residues. Germline V lookup: CDR1 SGHAT, CDR2 FQNNGV. Trimming removed 5 bases from V and 7 bases from J; junction bases left unmatched: 6. The CDR3 DNA follows: TGTGCCAGCAGCCTAGGGGACAGGGGGATCGGGGAGCTGTTTTTT. It encodes CASSLGDRGIGELFF.

The chain is built from TRBV30 and TRBJ1-3; D is unclear. Germline-derived CDR1 and CDR2 are GTSNPN and SVGIG (reference sequence). Trimming stripped 2 bases from V and 8 bases from J, with 13 bases between. This CDR3 region has 13 residues. The CDR3 bases are TGTGCCTGGAGTCGGACCAACGGGGACACCATATATTTT. It specifies CAWSRTNGDTIYF.

The chain links TRBV7-6 to TRBJ2-3; 8 nucleotides line up with TRBD2. V gave up 1 base and J gave up 2 bases; unmatched junction bases: 2. The CDR3 runs 15 residues. CDR1 is SGHVS and CDR2 is FNYEAQ in the germline V gene. CDR3 sequence reads: CASSLGAGVTDTQYF. In DNA form, the CDR3 reads TGTGCCAGCAGCTTAGGAGCGGGAGTCACAGATACGCAGTATTTT. The entire variable domain, with the rest obtained from reference TRBV7-6 and TRBJ2-3, is as follows: GAGVSQSPRYKVTKRGQDVALRCDPISGHVSLYWYRQALGQGPEFLTYFNYEAQQDKSGLPNDRFSAERPEGSISTLTIQRTEQRDSAMYRCASSLGAGVTDTQYFGPGTRLTVL.

CDR3 nucleotide sequence: TGTGCCAGCAGTTTGGCGGGCAGGGGGAGGCGTGAAGCTTTCTTT. It translates to CASSLAGRGRREAFF. The chain recombines TRBV27 with TRBJ1-1; 7 nucleotides line up with TRBD1. CDR3 size: 15 residues. The J segment lost 7 bases and the V segment lost 3 bases, leaving 11 bases of the junction unmatched. Germline V CDR1 and CDR2: MNHEY, SMNVEV (reference sequence).

This clone has a handful of counts. V gene TRBV25-1 combines with J gene TRBJ2-1; 10 positions match TRBD1. CDR1 is MGHDK and CDR2 is SYGVNS in the germline V gene. Germline trimming cut 7 bases from V and 7 bases from J; bases unmatched to any gene: 10. This CDR3 has 15 amino acids. The CDR3 loop reads CASTVGTGEVNEQFF. The CDR3 DNA follows: TGTGCCAGCACAGTCGGGACAGGGGAGGTGAATGAGCAGTTCTTC.

The chain is built from TRBV6-6 and TRBJ2-2; D unclear. Germline V gene data show CDR1 as MNHNY and CDR2 as SVGAGI (reference sequence). The CDR3 is made up of 13 amino acids. V dropped 3 bases and J dropped 5 bases, with 7 bases sitting between them. The CDR3 nucleotides are TGTGCCAGCAGTTATATAGTAACCGGGGAGCTGTTTTTT. This codes for CASSYIVTGELFF.

The J gene is TRBJ2-3, the V gene TRBV7-3; 14 nucleotides line up with TRBD2. Looked up from germline, CDR1 is SGHTA and CDR2 is FQGTGA. The CDR3 runs to 19 residues. V was pared by 5 bases and J by 2 bases, with 12 bases of the junction left unmatched. CDR3 protein: CASSPTGLAGVGATDTQYF. The CDR3 DNA follows: TGTGCCAGCAGCCCAACGGGACTAGCGGGAGTGGGGGCCACAGATACGCAGTATTTT.

J is TRBJ1-2 and V is TRBV7-2; 8 bases line up with TRBD1. J was trimmed by 3 bases and V by 2 bases; bases with no gene match: 8. Germline loops: CDR1 SGHTA, CDR2 FQGNSA. CDR3 length: 16 residues. This CDR3 is CASSLLGQGGDYGYTF. The CDR3 nucleotides are TGTGCCAGCAGCTTACTTGGACAGGGCGGTGACTATGGCTACACCTTC.

The genes are TRBV5-1 and TRBJ2-7; maybe TRBD1 (6 bases). The V end was cut by 0 bases, the J end by 2 bases, with 15 bases between. Germline values: CDR1 SGHRS, CDR2 YFSETQ. The CDR3 sequence is 16 residues long. The CDR3 protein is CASSLAGDKTTYEQYF. CDR3 nucleotides: TGCGCCAGCAGCTTGGCCGGGGACAAAACCACCTACGAGCAGTACTTC.

The chain is built from TRBV5-1 and TRBJ1-5; a possible D gene is TRBD1 (5 bases). V lost 3 bases, J lost 2 bases, and 12 bases lay in between. The CDR3 consists of 15 residues. Germline V gives CDR1 SGHRS, CDR2 YFSETQ. The CDR3 protein is CASSWGPLGNQPQHF. As DNA, the CDR3 is TGCGCCAGCAGCTGGGGACCCTTGGGCAATCAGCCCCAGCATTTT.

V is TRBV4-1 and J is TRBJ1-2, with a weak D call TRBD1 (5 bases). Deletions cut 4 bases from V and 7 bases from J, with 19 bases between. Germline V lookup: CDR1 MGHRA, CDR2 YSYEKL. The CDR3 has 15 residues. The CDR3 here is CASSLDTQGFGGYTF. For the CDR3, the DNA is TGCGCCAGCAGCCTCGACACCCAGGGATTCGGTGGCTACACCTTC.

Only one count was recorded for this clone. The junction departs from germline at one end; a sequencing error may be responsible. This chain connects TRBV6-5 to TRBJ1-2; TRBD1 matches 10 bases. The length of the CDR3 is 13 residues. Germline lookup yields CDR1 MNHEY and CDR2 SVGAGI. This CDR3 is CASMPGQGSGGNF. Here the CDR3 DNA reads TGTGCCAGCATGCCGGGACAGGGGAGTGGGGGGAACTTC.